The 13 T cell receptor beta chains in this list originate from one sample, sequenced in a study of OX40 agonist ivuxolimab in advanced cancers. The data were produced by immunoSEQ multiplex PCR, yet TCRdb's version contains in-frame clones alone and is incomplete. The table includes tens of thousands of clones, about 82% detected once. Sample: CD4+ or CD8+ T cells sorted from blood, taken in a trial of the OX40 agonist ivuxolimab. Receptors originate from an adult with an advanced solid tumor such as melanoma, head and neck, liver or kidney cancer.

Concerning this clone: Mismatch with germline at one junction end may stem from a read error. The rearrangement links TRBV4-2 to TRBJ1-5; 9 positions match TRBD1. Germline V gives CDR1 LGHNA, CDR2 YNFKEQ. The CDR3 is made up of 14 amino acids. The CDR3 region is CARSRDRVNQPQHF. Here the CDR3 DNA reads TGTGCCAGAAGCCGGGACAGGGTCAATCAGCCCCAGCATTTT.

This clone was found once. The chain uses TRBV7-9 and TRBJ1-1; TRBD1 agrees at 7 bases. The V gene's germline CDR1 is SEHNR and CDR2 FQNEAQ (reference sequence). The J segment lost 5 bases and the V segment lost 5 bases, leaving 5 bases of the junction unmatched. The CDR3 sequence is 13 residues long. CDR3 coding DNA: TGTGCCAGCAGCGGGTACAGGGGAACTGAAGCTTTCTTT. Amino acid sequence: CASSGYRGTEAFF. Combining the CDR3 with reference TRBV7-9 and TRBJ1-1 gives the whole variable domain DTGVSQNPRHKITKRGQNVTFRCDPISEHNRLYWYRQTLGQGPEFLTYFQNEAQLEKSRLLSDRFSAERPKGSFSTLEIQRTEQGDSAMYLCASSGYRGTEAFFGQGTRLTVV.

Remarks on this clone: The junction shows a germline mismatch at one end, possibly a read error. In the same sample, other DNA sequences code for this CDR3. The chain links TRBV4-2 to TRBJ1-2; D gene uncertain. CDR3 length: 13 amino acids. The germline CDR1 and CDR2 sequences are LGHNA and YNFKEQ. CDR3 amino acids: CASSQDTGSRYTF. The CDR3 coding sequence is TGTGCCAGCAGTCAAGATACGGGGTCGCGCTACACCTTC.

The gene calls are TRBV6-1 and TRBJ1-5; D gene unclear. Trimming shortened V by 1 base and J by 0 bases, and 13 bases separated the two germline ends. Germline CDR1 MNHNS, CDR2 SASEGT. The CDR3 totals 17 residues. Here the CDR3 reads CASSEVSFLYSNQPQHF. The CDR3 DNA sequence: TGTGCCAGCAGTGAAGTAAGCTTTCTCTATAGCAATCAGCCCCAGCATTTT.

This chain joins TRBV5-1 and TRBJ2-2, with 7 bases fitting TRBD2. Germline lookup yields CDR1 SGHRS and CDR2 YFSETQ. The trim removed 2 bases at V and 4 bases at J, leaving 11 bases unmatched. The CDR3 has 17 residues. CDR3: CASSFTSATTGTGELFF. Here the CDR3 DNA reads TGCGCCAGCAGCTTTACTAGCGCGACCACAGGCACCGGGGAGCTGTTTTTT.

The rearrangement joins TRBV2 to TRBJ1-2; 7 bases fit TRBD1. V was clipped by 5 bases and J by 8 bases; unmatched bases: 8. CDR3 size: 13 residues. Germline loops: CDR1 SNHLY, CDR2 FYNNEI. CDR3 in amino acids: CASSLDRVGGYTF. For the CDR3, the DNA is TGTGCCAGCAGTCTAGACAGGGTCGGCGGCTACACCTTC.

The V gene is TRBV29-1, the J gene TRBJ2-1, with a weak D call TRBD1 (6 bases). The germline V and J ends were trimmed by 0 bases and 15 bases, with 18 bases remaining between them. The CDR3 runs to 13 residues. The V gene's germline CDR1 is SQVTM and CDR2 ANQGSEA. CDR3 amino acids: CSVEDRTGWFRFF. The CDR3, as DNA: TGCAGCGTTGAAGATCGAACAGGGTGGTTCCGGTTCTTC.

This clone was seen a few times. This rearrangement joins TRBV7-2 to TRBJ2-3; D gene unclear. CDR3 length: 13 residues. Trimming took off 2 bases at V and 1 base at J, with 4 bases between the two ends. Germline CDR1 reads SGHTA; CDR2 reads FQGNSA. CDR3 nucleotides: TGTGCCAGCAGCTTACAGGGCACAGATACGCAGTATTTT. It translates to CASSLQGTDTQYF.

The V and J genes are TRBV30 and TRBJ2-1; D not certain. Germline V gene data show CDR1 as GTSNPN and CDR2 as SVGIG (reference sequence). V lost 0 bases and J 5 bases, leaving 8 bases between the germline ends. The length of the CDR3 is 13 residues. The chain's CDR3 is CAWSVPGNNEQFF. CDR3 nucleotides: TGTGCCTGGAGTGTACCAGGTAACAATGAGCAGTTCTTC.

This clone was found once. The chain employs TRBV7-3 and TRBJ1-4; D perhaps matches TRBD1 (5 bases). The CDR3 loop spans 12 amino acids. Germline CDR1 is SGHTA and CDR2 is FQGTGA. The V and J ends lost 6 bases and 6 bases respectively, with 8 bases between them. CDR3 coding DNA: TGTGCCAGCAGGTGGGACGATGAAAAACTGTTTTTT. It is translated as CASRWDDEKLFF.

The CDR3 DNA sequence: TGCGCCAGCAGCTTGCGGACAGGGGACTCCCTAGGCTACACCTTC. Translated: CASSLRTGDSLGYTF. This chain connects TRBV5-1 to TRBJ1-2, with 9 bases that match TRBD1. Germline-derived CDR1 and CDR2 are SGHRS and YFSETQ. Germline trimming cut 1 base from V and 8 bases from J; bases unmatched to any gene: 9. The CDR3 has 15 residues.

V is TRBV29-1 and J is TRBJ1-6, with 7 bases matching TRBD1. The CDR3 is 13 residues long. Losses at the gene ends were 4 bases for V and 6 bases for J; bases not matched to a gene: 3. Germline CDR1 SQVTM, CDR2 ANQGSEA. This CDR3 is CSVGGDSNSPLHF. CDR3 DNA: TGCAGCGTTGGCGGGGACAGTAATTCACCCCTCCACTTT.

DNA of the CDR3: TGTGCCAGCTCACCTCAGGGGGTAACGAGCAATCAGCCCCAGCATTTT. This gives the protein CASSPQGVTSNQPQHF. This rearrangement joins TRBV18 to TRBJ1-5, with 7 bases that match TRBD1. This CDR3 has 16 residues. Germline V gene sequence: CDR1 KGHSH, CDR2 LQKENI. With V trimmed by 3 bases and J by 1 base, 6 bases remained unmatched.